This TCR beta chain was obtained from a study of T cell changes during pregnancy in multiple sclerosis. The CDR3 is 15 amino acids. Germline CDR1 is LNHDA and CDR2 is SQIVND (reference sequence). Trimming cost V 6 bases and J 4 bases, with 18 bases left between them. Using immunoSEQ multiplex PCR, the repertoire was profiled, and TCRdb retains in-frame clones only, with some absent. The sample holds about 66,000 clones, more than 85% seen once. This receptor was taken from a female donor with multiple sclerosis, enrolled in a pregnancy study. The source was CD8+ T cells from peripheral blood mononuclear cells, collected before pregnancy. This sequence joins TRBV19 and TRBJ1-1, with D unresolved. CDR3 sequence reads: CASSISDTPTTEAFF. DNA for the CDR3: TGTGCCAGTAGCATATCCGACACCCCCACCACTGAAGCTTTCTTT.